The 9 T cell receptor beta chains presented below share a single source sample, sequenced in a study of T cells after yellow fever vaccination. TCRdb reprocessed the 5' RACE reads via MiXCR and lists one record per CDR3 protein. Of 550,000 to 750,000 distinct CDR3 sequences in the sample, roughly 13% were seen once. Source: PBMCs, taken on the day of the yellow fever booster vaccination. The receptor source for this set is a man aged 25-40 years who received the YFV17D yellow fever vaccine.

This clonotype was seen only a few times. This sequence joins TRBV14 and TRBJ2-2; possible D gene TRBD1, 7 bases. Looked up from germline, CDR1 is SGHDN and CDR2 is FVKESK. The germline V and J ends were trimmed by 10 bases and 6 bases, with 15 bases remaining between them. There are 13 residues in the CDR3. The CDR3 DNA reads TGTGCCACAGGGGGAGGTGTCGCCGGGGAGCTGTTTTTT. Protein product: CATGGGVAGELFF.

The rearrangement links TRBV20-1 to TRBJ2-7; 9 bases fit TRBD1. The CDR3 runs 14 residues. Per the germline V gene, CDR1 is DFQATT and CDR2 is SNEGSKA (reference sequence). J lost 7 bases, V lost 4 bases, and 11 bases had no gene match. CDR3 bases: TGCAGTGCTACAACCGGGACAGGGATTTCGGAGCAGTACTTC. Its translation is CSATTGTGISEQYF.

This clonotype was recorded many times. The rearrangement links TRBV5-6 to TRBJ2-2; maybe TRBD2 (6 bases). The CDR3 has 16 amino acids. Germline V gene sequence: CDR1 SGHDT, CDR2 YYEEEE. The germline V and J ends were trimmed by 0 bases and 6 bases, with 15 bases remaining between them. Written as DNA, the CDR3 is TGTGCCAGCAGCTTGGTTAGTAGCGGATTTGCCGGGGAGCTGTTTTTT. Its protein product is CASSLVSSGFAGELFF.

The chain links TRBV25-1 to TRBJ1-5; the D gene is possibly TRBD1 (5 bases). This CDR3 contains 14 residues. With 5 bases removed from V and 5 bases from J, the gap between germline ends came to 13 bases. From germline, CDR1 is MGHDK and CDR2 SYGVNS. The CDR3 nucleotides are TGTGCCAGCAGTCAAACGGGGGGTTATCAGCCCCAGCATTTT. Encoded protein: CASSQTGGYQPQHF.

In its sample, this clonotype was seen many times. This chain uses TRBV12-3 or TRBV12-4 with TRBJ2-5; 7 bases agree with TRBD1. The CDR3 loop spans 13 amino acids. V was pared by 6 bases and J by 5 bases, with 6 bases of the junction left unmatched. The CDR3 loop reads CASRPDRDETQYF. The CDR3 nucleotides read TGTGCCAGCAGGCCAGACAGGGACGAGACCCAGTACTTC.

This clonotype was observed a handful of times. The rearrangement joins TRBV7-2 to TRBJ2-3, with 9 bases fitting TRBD2. Trimming took 4 bases from V and 2 from J; bases not matched to a gene: 4. The V gene's germline CDR1 is SGHTA and CDR2 FQGNSA. The CDR3 extends over 15 amino acids. The CDR3 nucleotides read TGTGCCAGCAGCTCACTAGCGGGCCTCACAGATACGCAGTATTTT. Its protein is CASSSLAGLTDTQYF.

Only a few counts were recorded for this clonotype. J is TRBJ2-7 and V is TRBV6-1; D tentatively reads TRBD1 or TRBD2 (5 bases each). V was shortened by 6 bases and J by 0 bases, with 12 bases between the two germline ends. Germline V lookup: CDR1 MNHNS, CDR2 SASEGT. CDR3 length: 14 residues. The DNA for the CDR3 is TGTGCCAGCAGCTGGGACGGAAGCTCCTACGAGCAGTACTTC. It is translated as CASSWDGSSYEQYF.

The genes are TRBV6-1 and TRBJ1-1; TRBD1 matches at 7 bases. This CDR3 comprises 15 residues. Trimming removed 5 bases from V and 3 bases from J; junction bases left unmatched: 9. Germline V lookup: CDR1 MNHNS, CDR2 SASEGT. The CDR3 protein is CASSPFRGSYTEAFF. The DNA for the CDR3 is TGTGCCAGCAGTCCCTTCAGGGGGTCGTACACTGAAGCTTTCTTT.

V gene TRBV19 combines with J gene TRBJ2-1, with 9 bases fitting TRBD2. The CDR3 consists of 15 residues. The J segment lost 10 bases and the V segment lost 5 bases, leaving 12 bases of the junction unmatched. Per germline, CDR1 LNHDA and CDR2 SQIVND (reference sequence). The CDR3 DNA reads as TGTGCCAGTAGTCCCGGGGGAATAGCGGGGGTAGAGCAGTTCTTC. It yields the protein CASSPGGIAGVEQFF.